Listed below are T cell receptor beta chains from one sample, sequenced in a study of T-cell reconstitution after alpha-beta-depleted transplantation in children. TCRdb reanalysed the PCR reads using MiXCR and keeps one entry per CDR3 protein. Of about 220,000 distinct CDR3 sequences in the sample, approximately 17% were seen once. Sequencing was performed on PBMCs, mostly from graft donor cells, taken 360 days after TCRalphabeta/CD19-depleted stem cell transplant. Receptor source: a male patient aged 2-9 years who had a stem cell transplant for acute lymphoblastic leukemia, so the T cells may come from the graft donor. Both conserved end residues are part of each CDR3. A D gene is named only where the DNA matches it firmly.

d_gene: .; j_gene: TRBJ2-5; v_gene: TRBV15; CDR3aa: CATSRDTDEETQYF
d_gene: TRBD2; j_gene: TRBJ2-3; v_gene: TRBV27; CDR3aa: CASSGGGGYTQYF
d_gene: .; j_gene: TRBJ2-1; v_gene: TRBV29-1; CDR3aa: CSVRSAPTPGFF
d_gene: .; j_gene: TRBJ1-1; v_gene: TRBV18; CDR3aa: CASSPRADVMNTEAFF
d_gene: .; j_gene: TRBJ2-3; v_gene: TRBV20-1; CDR3aa: CSARVGLRDTQYF
d_gene: .; j_gene: TRBJ2-2; v_gene: TRBV12-3/TRBV12-4; CDR3aa: CASVYLLGLGTGELFF
d_gene: .; j_gene: TRBJ2-7; v_gene: TRBV13; CDR3aa: CASSRQGGASYEQYF
d_gene: .; j_gene: TRBJ1-3; v_gene: TRBV7-8; CDR3aa: CASSKDRFSGNTIYF
d_gene: .; j_gene: TRBJ2-2; v_gene: TRBV12-3/TRBV12-4; CDR3aa: CASTYLQGTTGELFF
d_gene: .; j_gene: TRBJ2-7; v_gene: TRBV5-4; CDR3aa: CASSSAGGPYEQYF
d_gene: .; j_gene: TRBJ2-1; v_gene: TRBV7-9; CDR3aa: CASSYIVREQFF
d_gene: .; j_gene: TRBJ1-4; v_gene: TRBV5-1; CDR3aa: CASSLEGRQEKLFF
d_gene: .; j_gene: TRBJ2-5; v_gene: TRBV12-3/TRBV12-4; CDR3aa: CASRIHSQETQYF
d_gene: .; j_gene: TRBJ2-7; v_gene: TRBV28; CDR3aa: CASGNYEQYF
d_gene: .; j_gene: TRBJ2-1; v_gene: TRBV5-6; CDR3aa: CASSYARDLNYNEQFF
d_gene: TRBD1; j_gene: TRBJ1-1; v_gene: TRBV5-1; CDR3aa: CASSLRSTGGTEAFF
d_gene: .; j_gene: TRBJ1-1; v_gene: TRBV7-8; CDR3aa: CASSFLYSGDTEAFF
d_gene: .; j_gene: TRBJ2-5; v_gene: TRBV11-3; CDR3aa: CASSLDLGTMETQYF
d_gene: .; j_gene: TRBJ2-2; v_gene: TRBV5-6; CDR3aa: CASSFTGRYTGELFF
d_gene: TRBD2; j_gene: TRBJ2-1; v_gene: TRBV25-1; CDR3aa: CASSEHLDGGVYNEQFF
d_gene: .; j_gene: TRBJ1-2; v_gene: TRBV7-9; CDR3aa: CASSLARGDSYGYTF
d_gene: .; j_gene: TRBJ2-2; v_gene: TRBV27; CDR3aa: CASSFSVTQGTGELFF
d_gene: .; j_gene: TRBJ2-3; v_gene: TRBV5-1; CDR3aa: CASSPLWLSRITDTQYF
d_gene: .; j_gene: TRBJ2-7; v_gene: TRBV28; CDR3aa: CASRNRLLSYEQYF
d_gene: .; j_gene: TRBJ1-1; v_gene: TRBV29-1; CDR3aa: CSVEGIRNTEAFF
d_gene: TRBD1; j_gene: TRBJ1-2; v_gene: TRBV27; CDR3aa: CASGIGPGGPANYGYTF
d_gene: .; j_gene: TRBJ2-1; v_gene: TRBV24-1; CDR3aa: CATSDLNNEQFF
d_gene: .; j_gene: TRBJ2-5; v_gene: TRBV3-1; CDR3aa: CASSQGHPQETQYF
d_gene: TRBD1; j_gene: TRBJ2-7; v_gene: TRBV28; CDR3aa: CASSSGQGVYEQYF
d_gene: .; j_gene: TRBJ2-3; v_gene: TRBV5-1; CDR3aa: CASRDSGTDTQYF
d_gene: TRBD2; j_gene: TRBJ2-7; v_gene: TRBV11-2; CDR3aa: CASSLDLTSGAYEQYF
d_gene: .; j_gene: TRBJ1-1; v_gene: TRBV7-6; CDR3aa: CASSLVRANTEAFF
d_gene: .; j_gene: TRBJ1-1; v_gene: TRBV5-6; CDR3aa: CASSYTGGQMNTEAFF
d_gene: TRBD1; j_gene: TRBJ1-1; v_gene: TRBV20-1; CDR3aa: CSARDVGDRNTEAFF
d_gene: TRBD2; j_gene: TRBJ2-2; v_gene: TRBV3-1; CDR3aa: CASSQAVAGGPHTGELFF
d_gene: .; j_gene: TRBJ1-2; v_gene: TRBV12-3/TRBV12-4; CDR3aa: CASSSDIANYGYTF
d_gene: .; j_gene: TRBJ2-7; v_gene: TRBV7-8; CDR3aa: CASSLVDHGTTSSYEQYF
d_gene: .; j_gene: TRBJ2-3; v_gene: TRBV28; CDR3aa: CASTWRGYTQYF
d_gene: TRBD1; j_gene: TRBJ1-1; v_gene: TRBV5-1; CDR3aa: CASSLVTGTGMNTEAFF
d_gene: .; j_gene: TRBJ2-7; v_gene: TRBV5-1; CDR3aa: CASSLVPVSYEQYF
d_gene: .; j_gene: TRBJ2-1; v_gene: TRBV14; CDR3aa: CASSQAGRSYNEQFF
d_gene: .; j_gene: TRBJ1-1; v_gene: TRBV29-1; CDR3aa: CSAQGGSNEAFF
d_gene: .; j_gene: TRBJ2-2; v_gene: TRBV7-2; CDR3aa: CASSPFGTKRTGELFF
d_gene: .; j_gene: TRBJ2-5; v_gene: TRBV6-1; CDR3aa: CASRSGGTETQYF
d_gene: TRBD2; j_gene: TRBJ2-2; v_gene: TRBV7-9; CDR3aa: CASSRTRIDLRELFF
d_gene: .; j_gene: TRBJ2-3; v_gene: TRBV5-1; CDR3aa: CASSPGERGPTDTQYF
d_gene: TRBD1; j_gene: TRBJ2-1; v_gene: TRBV4-3; CDR3aa: CASSQGGQGVNGRAREQFF
d_gene: .; j_gene: TRBJ2-5; v_gene: TRBV10-3; CDR3aa: CAISESFGRGQYF
d_gene: .; j_gene: TRBJ1-2; v_gene: TRBV6-1; CDR3aa: CASSQRVLLGYTF
d_gene: .; j_gene: TRBJ1-4; v_gene: TRBV28; CDR3aa: CASSLSWGHKGNEKLFF
d_gene: TRBD1; j_gene: TRBJ2-3; v_gene: TRBV5-1; CDR3aa: CASSLRQGETDTQYF
d_gene: TRBD2; j_gene: TRBJ2-1; v_gene: TRBV5-1; CDR3aa: CASSPGLAGGPVYNEQFF
d_gene: .; j_gene: TRBJ2-3; v_gene: TRBV2; CDR3aa: CASRRDSTDTQYF
d_gene: .; j_gene: TRBJ1-2; v_gene: TRBV7-9; CDR3aa: CASSLGQQGYGYTF
d_gene: .; j_gene: TRBJ2-3; v_gene: TRBV20-1; CDR3aa: CSARALTTDWDTQYF
d_gene: TRBD1; j_gene: TRBJ1-2; v_gene: TRBV4-1; CDR3aa: CASSQGTGVGYTF
d_gene: .; j_gene: TRBJ2-3; v_gene: TRBV5-1; CDR3aa: CASSLGRRNTDTQYF
d_gene: TRBD2; j_gene: TRBJ2-7; v_gene: TRBV11-2; CDR3aa: CASSPWTSGGGNYEQYF
d_gene: .; j_gene: TRBJ2-7; v_gene: TRBV2; CDR3aa: CASSPGNPPYEQYF
d_gene: TRBD1; j_gene: TRBJ2-3; v_gene: TRBV5-6; CDR3aa: CASSFTQGAKDTQYF